This TCR beta chain was identified during a study of shared clonotypes between healthy human individuals. Germline-derived CDR1 and CDR2 are MNHEY and SMNVEV (reference sequence). Trimming left V 4 bases short and J 6 bases short, with 12 bases between. This CDR3 is 14 amino acids long. Naive CD8 cells were CD45RO-negative, positively selected for CCR7, excluding terminally differentiated effector memory CD45RA+ cells. The table came from immunoSEQ multiplex PCR; TCRdb's copy has only in-frame clones and leaves some out. This sample has about 2.1 million clones, with around 93% found just once. The V gene is TRBV27, the J gene TRBJ2-2; D possibly matches TRBD1 or TRBD2 (6 bases each). The sequence came from a man aged 18 to 35 in good health. Some clones in this sample may be carry-over from other donors' samples. Input material: naive CD8+ T cells from PBMCs. The CDR3 here is CASSSGGVSGELFF. DNA for the CDR3: TGTGCCAGCAGTTCCGGGGGCGTGTCCGGGGAGCTGTTTTTT.